The sequence of this T cell receptor beta chain was determined in a study of breast tumors, draining lymph nodes, adjacent tissues. Each CDR3 protein gets one entry after TCRdb re-called the multiplex PCR reads with MiXCR. The repertoire has some 97,000 distinct CDR3 sequences, approximately 22% of them found once; the top ten carry roughly 1.2%. Points from the study as a whole: Tumors had less TCR diversity than lymph nodes, more than nontumor tissue.

Germline assignment: CDR1 SGHTA and CDR2 FQGNSA. The CDR3 runs to 12 residues. Breast cancer patients provided tissue from their axillary draining lymph nodes. This clonotype was recorded many times. The antigen is unknown. The junction shows a germline mismatch at one end, possibly a read error. The TCR was taken from a female donor with breast cancer. Some clones in this sample may be carry-over from other donors' samples. Sequencing was carried out using axillary lymph node tissue. V gene TRBV7-2 combines with J gene TRBJ2-3; tentatively, D is TRBD1 or TRBD2 (5 bases each). The CDR3 DNA is TGTGCCAGCAGGGAAGGGCCGTTGGGGGTGTTTTTC. Translated, it gives CASREGPLGVFF.